A single sample is the source of the 21 T cell receptor beta chains below, sequenced in a study of cytomegalovirus exposure and HLA in healthy donors. PCR involved 60 Vbeta and 13 Jbeta primers. Some clones are missing from TCRdb's copy, which holds only in-frame ones; the method was immunoSEQ multiplex PCR. Here the sample spans more than 95,000 clones, roughly four fifths being singletons. The sample was PBMCs. These receptor sequences come from a middle-aged man in good health and CMV-seropositive.

The chain joins TRBV11-3 to TRBJ2-5; 9 bases agree with TRBD2. The CDR3 is made up of 15 amino acids. J gave up 4 bases and V 0 bases, and 3 bases lay outside the gene matches. CDR1 and CDR2 (germline): SGHNT, YENEEA. The DNA for the CDR3 is TGTGCCAGCAGCTTAGAGGGCGGGGGGGGAGAGACCCAGTACTTC. Its translation is CASSLEGGGGETQYF.

This chain joins TRBV9 and TRBJ1-5, with a possible D match to TRBD1 (5 bases). The CDR3 totals 15 residues. Germline V gives CDR1 SGDLS, CDR2 YYNGEE. Trimming stripped 5 bases from V and 7 bases from J, with 19 bases between. The CDR3 region is CASSPSRGGGQPQHF. Here the CDR3 DNA reads TGTGCCAGCAGTCCTTCCCGGGGGGGTGGACAGCCCCAGCATTTT.

The chain recombines TRBV11-3 with TRBJ2-1, with a tentative D call TRBD1 (6 bases). Germline V gives CDR1 SGHNT, CDR2 YENEEA. V lost 3 bases and J lost 6, with 21 bases in between. The CDR3 is 17 residues long. The DNA of the CDR3 is TGTGCCAGCAGCTTTAATTCCGAGACAGGTGTGTTCAATGAGCAGTTCTTC. Translating it yields CASSFNSETGVFNEQFF.

Only a few counts were recorded for this clone. The V and J genes are TRBV14 and TRBJ1-1; D gene unclear. Trimming cost V 0 bases and J 8 bases, with 7 bases left between them. The CDR3 has 12 residues. Per germline, CDR1 SGHDN and CDR2 FVKESK. CDR3 protein: CASSQDAREAFF. Written as DNA, the CDR3 is TGTGCCAGCAGCCAAGACGCCAGAGAAGCTTTCTTT. Full variable domain (rest looked up from reference TRBV14 and TRBJ1-1): EAGVTQFPSHSVIEKGQTVTLRCDPISGHDNLYWYRRVMGKEIKFLLHFVKESKQDESGMPNNRFLAERTGGTYSTLKVQPAELEDSGVYFCASSQDAREAFFGQGTRLTVV.

The chain uses TRBV19 and TRBJ1-6; the D gene is possibly TRBD1 (6 bases). Germline loops: CDR1 LNHDA, CDR2 SQIVND (reference sequence). The CDR3 spans 14 residues. The V and J ends lost 3 bases and 10 bases respectively, with 13 bases between them. Written as DNA, the CDR3 is TGTGCCAGTAGTATCGTACAGGGAGGGTCACCCCTCCACTTT. Translating it yields CASSIVQGGSPLHF. Looking up the rest from reference TRBV19 and TRBJ1-6 gives the full variable domain: DGGITQSPKYLFRKEGQNVTLSCEQNLNHDAMYWYRQDPGQGLRLIYYSQIVNDFQKGDIAEGYSVSREKKESFPLTVTSAQKNPTAFYLCASSIVQGGSPLHFGNGTRLTVT.

This clone was found once. The gene calls are TRBV15 and TRBJ2-7; a possible D gene is TRBD1 (5 bases). The CDR3 totals 15 residues. The germline V and J ends were trimmed by 5 bases and 2 bases, with 16 bases remaining between them. Germline V gene data show CDR1 as LNHNV and CDR2 as YYDKDF (reference sequence). In DNA form, the CDR3 reads TGTGCCACCAGCCCCCAAAAGGACATAGCCTACGAGCAGTACTTC. It codes for CATSPQKDIAYEQYF.

CDR3 nucleotides: TGTGCCAGCAGTTTAACTGGCGGGGACAATGAGCAGTTCTTC. Translation: CASSLTGGDNEQFF. V is TRBV28 and J is TRBJ2-1, with D possibly TRBD2 on 6 matching bases. Germline V gene sequence: CDR1 MDHEN, CDR2 SYDVKM. Trimming took 2 bases from V and 5 from J, leaving 10 bases between them. The CDR3 extends over 14 amino acids.

Concerning this clone itself: At one end, the junction sequence differs from germline, possibly due to a read error. The V gene is TRBV7-7, the J gene TRBJ2-5, with D possibly TRBD2 on 6 matching bases. The germline V gene has CDR1 SSHAT and CDR2 FNYEAQ (reference sequence). The CDR3 has 14 residues. For the CDR3, the DNA is TGTGCTAGCAGCCCACTGGGGGGAGGAGAGACCCAGTACTTC. Amino acid sequence: CASSPLGGGETQYF.

The J gene is TRBJ1-2, the V gene TRBV2; tentative D call: TRBD1 (5 bases). This CDR3 is 11 amino acids long. V lost 6 bases to trimming and J lost 12 bases, with 14 bases between them. Germline CDR1 is SNHLY and CDR2 is FYNNEI. As DNA, the CDR3 is TGTGCCAGCAGCCTTGGGGGGGTACACACCTTC. This encodes CASSLGGVHTF.

The rearrangement links TRBV29-1 to TRBJ2-1, with D hard to call. Trimming took off 7 bases at V and 1 base at J, with 14 bases between the two ends. This CDR3 region has 14 residues. From germline, CDR1 is SQVTM and CDR2 ANQGSEA. The CDR3 DNA reads as TGCAGCGCCGAGACATACCGATCCTACAATGAGCAGTTCTTC. Its translation is CSAETYRSYNEQFF.

The rearrangement joins TRBV6-5 to TRBJ1-5; perhaps TRBD1 as D (5 bases). This CDR3 is built from 14 residues. Trimming took 5 bases from V and 4 from J, leaving 12 bases between them. Germline V gene sequence: CDR1 MNHEY, CDR2 SVGAGI. The CDR3, as DNA: TGTGCCAGCAGTGTGTCAGGGCCTAATCAGCCCCAGCATTTT. The encoded protein is CASSVSGPNQPQHF.

The rearrangement uses TRBV10-1 and TRBJ2-2; 9 positions agree with TRBD1. The germline V gene has CDR1 WNHNN and CDR2 SYGVQD (reference sequence). V was pared by 3 bases and J by 2 bases, with 10 bases of the junction left unmatched. This CDR3 is built from 18 residues. The CDR3: CASSDRDRAHTNTGELFF. The CDR3 DNA follows: TGCGCCAGCAGTGATCGGGACAGGGCCCACACCAACACCGGGGAGCTGTTTTTT.

The count of this clone is one. The chain's CDR3 is CASSLGTRGPGEKLFF. The CDR3 DNA follows: TGTGCCAGCAGCTTAGGAACCAGGGGGCCGGGTGAAAAACTGTTTTTT. The V gene is TRBV7-9, the J gene TRBJ1-4; 8 positions agree with TRBD1. Germline assignment: CDR1 SEHNR and CDR2 FQNEAQ (reference sequence). V dropped 1 base and J dropped 7; count of bases not matched to a gene: 8. The CDR3 runs 16 residues.

The chain carries TRBV12-5 and TRBJ2-2; 9 bases match TRBD1. This CDR3 is 16 amino acids long. Per the germline V gene, CDR1 is LGHNT and CDR2 is FRNRAP. Unmatched junction bases numbered 10, after V lost 6 bases and J lost 5 bases. CDR3 sequence: CASGQQGAGLTGELFF. The CDR3 bases are TGTGCTAGTGGCCAACAGGGGGCAGGTCTAACCGGGGAGCTGTTTTTT. Full variable domain (outside the CDR3, taken from reference TRBV12-5 and TRBJ2-2): DARVTQTPRHKVTEMGQEVTMRCQPILGHNTVFWYRQTMMQGLELLAYFRNRAPLDDSGMPKDRFSAEMPDATLATLKIQPSEPRDSAVYFCASGQQGAGLTGELFFGEGSRLTVL.

The chain uses TRBV4-1 and TRBJ2-7; tentative D call: TRBD2 (6 bases). Looked up from germline, CDR1 is MGHRA and CDR2 is YSYEKL. V was pared by 1 base and J by 1 base, with 11 bases between. CDR3 length: 15 amino acids. The CDR3 DNA is TGCGCCAGCAGCCAAGGGTTAGCGGTATCCTACGAGCAGTACTTC. This gives the protein CASSQGLAVSYEQYF.

V gene TRBV4-1 combines with J gene TRBJ1-1; 7 nucleotides agree with TRBD1. Looked up from germline, CDR1 is MGHRA and CDR2 is YSYEKL. There are 14 residues in the CDR3. V dropped 3 bases and J dropped 2; count of bases not matched to a gene: 3. The CDR3: CASSQRDRNTEAFF. The CDR3 region has the DNA TGCGCCAGCAGCCAGAGGGACAGAAACACTGAAGCTTTCTTT.

This clone was counted between two and nine times. The V gene is TRBV4-1, the J gene TRBJ2-7; 7 bases are shared with TRBD2. The CDR3 is 15 amino acids. The V gene's germline CDR1 is MGHRA and CDR2 YSYEKL. Trimming at V came to 6 bases and at J to 7 bases, leaving 15 bases not matched to a gene. The CDR3 DNA reads TGCGCCAGCAGTTACCTAGCGGCTGCGGGGAGTGAGCAGTACTTC. It encodes CASSYLAAAGSEQYF.

The V gene is TRBV11-2, the J gene TRBJ2-1, with TRBD2 as a possible D gene (6 bases). Germline values: CDR1 SGHAT, CDR2 FQNNGV. Trimming left V 0 bases short and J 6 bases short, with 9 bases between. The length of the CDR3 is 14 residues. The CDR3 reads CASSLDGSGNEQFF. CDR3 bases: TGTGCCAGCAGCTTAGACGGGAGTGGCAATGAGCAGTTCTTC.

This chain uses TRBV7-2 with TRBJ2-1, with 9 bases matching TRBD2. CDR3 length: 18 amino acids. Germline V CDR1 and CDR2: SGHTA, FQGNSA. The V gene end was trimmed by 4 bases and the J gene end by 5 bases; junction bases not matched to a gene: 15. Written as DNA, the CDR3 is TGTGCCAGCAGCTCCGGGAAGATTGCGGGAGGGCTCAACAATGAGCAGTTCTTC. Residues: CASSSGKIAGGLNNEQFF. Full variable domain (outside the CDR3, taken from reference TRBV7-2 and TRBJ2-1): GAGVSQSPSNKVTEKGKDVELRCDPISGHTALYWYRQSLGQGLEFLIYFQGNSAPDKSGLPSDRFSAERTGGSVSTLTIQRTQQEDSAVYLCASSSGKIAGGLNNEQFFGPGTRLTVL.

V gene TRBV6-5 combines with J gene TRBJ2-1, with 11 nucleotides matching TRBD1. The CDR3 runs to 16 residues. V was pared by 4 bases and J by 7 bases, with 9 bases of the junction left unmatched. CDR1 MNHEY and CDR2 SVGAGI come from the germline V gene. CDR3 protein: CASSSGQGALLNEQFF. CDR3 coding DNA: TGTGCCAGCAGTTCCGGACAGGGGGCATTATTGAATGAGCAGTTCTTC.

V is TRBV7-2 and J is TRBJ2-7; D might be TRBD2 (6 bases). Germline CDR1 SGHTA, CDR2 FQGNSA. V lost 4 bases, J lost 2 bases, and 18 bases lay in between. The CDR3 sequence is 16 residues long. CDR3 loop: CASSSSAAGRTYEQYF. Written as DNA, the CDR3 is TGTGCCAGCAGCTCCTCGGCCGCGGGGAGAACCTACGAGCAGTACTTC.